The 32 T cell receptor beta chains below come from one sample, sequenced in a study of shared clonotypes between healthy human individuals. Clones were sequenced by immunoSEQ multiplex PCR, and TCRdb holds only the in-frame ones, with some missing. The sample carries about 1 million clones, under 80% recorded once. What was sequenced was memory CD4+ T cells sorted from blood. Sample subset: CD45RA-negative fraction. Receptors were obtained from a man younger than 35 in good health.

This chain connects TRBV5-6 to TRBJ2-7; 13 positions agree with TRBD2. The J segment lost 3 bases and the V segment lost 3 bases, leaving 12 bases of the junction unmatched. CDR1 SGHDT and CDR2 YYEEEE come from the germline V gene. The CDR3 extends over 18 amino acids. The CDR3 DNA reads as TGTGCCAGCAGCTCCCCGACTAGCGGGAGGCGGATCTTCTACGAGCAGTACTTC. Translation gives CASSSPTSGRRIFYEQYF.

V is TRBV20-1 and J is TRBJ2-7, with TRBD2 as a possible D gene (5 bases). This CDR3 is built from 8 residues. Germline V gene data show CDR1 as DFQATT and CDR2 as SNEGSKA (reference sequence). The CDR3 loop reads CERAEQYF. The CDR3 nucleotides read TGCGAGAGGGCCGAGCAGTACTTC.

J is TRBJ1-2 and V is TRBV10-3, with 7 bases aligning to TRBD1. CDR3 length equals 14 residues. The junction had 10 bases not matched to a gene; V was cut back by 4 bases and J by 8 bases. Germline CDR1 reads ENHRY; CDR2 reads SYGVKD. CDR3 DNA: TGTGCCATCAGTGGGTTGGACAGGAAGGAGGGCTACACCTTC. Its protein product is CAISGLDRKEGYTF.

This chain connects TRBV30 to TRBJ1-3, with 9 bases matching TRBD1. The J segment lost 8 bases and the V segment lost 2 bases, leaving 10 bases of the junction unmatched. The CDR3 loop spans 15 amino acids. CDR1 is GTSNPN, CDR2 SVGIG, per germline (reference sequence). CDR3 sequence reads: CAWSPGTGSGYTIYF. As DNA, the CDR3 is TGTGCCTGGAGTCCCGGGACAGGGAGCGGATACACCATATATTTT.

V is TRBV6-6 and J is TRBJ1-5; a possible D gene is TRBD1 (6 bases). CDR3 length: 15 residues. V lost 1 base and J 0 bases, leaving 7 bases between the germline ends. Germline V gene lookup returns CDR1 MNHNY and CDR2 SVGAGI (reference sequence). The CDR3 nucleotides are TGTGCCAGCAGTTACTTACAGGGTAGCAATCAGCCCCAGCATTTT. Translating it yields CASSYLQGSNQPQHF.

The CDR3 loop reads CASSLVGRGNQPQHF. The CDR3 DNA reads TGCGCCAGCAGCTTGGTGGGCAGGGGCAATCAGCCCCAGCATTTT. The chain recombines TRBV5-1 with TRBJ1-5, with TRBD1 as a possible D gene (5 bases). Trimming cost V 0 bases and J 2 bases, with 9 bases left between them. Germline V gene data show CDR1 as SGHRS and CDR2 as YFSETQ. The CDR3 spans 15 residues.

This clone was counted between two and nine times. The chain uses TRBV7-2 and TRBJ2-1; 7 bases line up with TRBD2. CDR1 is SGHTA and CDR2 is FQGNSA in the germline V gene. This CDR3 region has 16 residues. The V segment lost 2 bases and the J segment 2 bases; nucleotides outside the gene matches: 6. The DNA for the CDR3 is TGTGCCAGCAGCTTAAGCTCTAGCGGTGCCTACAATGAGCAGTTCTTC. It specifies CASSLSSSGAYNEQFF.

This chain uses TRBV6-5 with TRBJ2-5; D perhaps matches TRBD2 (6 bases). This CDR3 contains 16 residues. Trimming left V 0 bases short and J 4 bases short, with 15 bases between. In germline, CDR1 is MNHEY, CDR2 SVGAGI. The chain's CDR3 is CASSYSRTTGPETQYF. As DNA, the CDR3 is TGTGCCAGCAGTTACTCTCGGACTACAGGTCCAGAGACCCAGTACTTC.

As regards this clone: Additional DNA sequences in this sample encode the identical CDR3. The chain employs TRBV7-2 and TRBJ1-3, with TRBD1 matching 11 bases. The CDR3 length is 15 residues. Germline CDR1 reads SGHTA; CDR2 reads FQGNSA. Trimming removed 5 bases from V and 2 bases from J; junction bases left unmatched: 2. The CDR3 spells CASSLGQGAGNTIYF. The CDR3 bases are TGTGCCAGCAGCCTGGGACAGGGGGCTGGAAACACCATATATTTT.

A few counts support this clone. Other DNA sequences in this specimen translate into the identical CDR3. The chain employs TRBV28 and TRBJ2-7; 7 nucleotides match TRBD2. The J segment lost 2 bases and the V segment lost 6 bases, leaving 4 bases of the junction unmatched. There are 13 residues in the CDR3. Looked up from germline, CDR1 is MDHEN and CDR2 is SYDVKM. The CDR3 here is CASSSGTTYEQYF. Here the CDR3 DNA reads TGTGCCAGCAGCTCCGGGACTACCTACGAGCAGTACTTC. The complete variable domain, with remaining parts taken from reference TRBV28 and TRBJ2-7, reads DVKVTQSSRYLVKRTGEKVFLECVQDMDHENMFWYRQDPGLGLRLIYFSYDVKMKEKGDIPEGYSVSREKKERFSLILESASTNQTSMYLCASSSGTTYEQYFGPGTRLTVT.

This clone appeared many times. The chain is built from TRBV2 and TRBJ1-1; possibly TRBD1 for D (5 bases). CDR1 and CDR2 (germline): SNHLY, FYNNEI. The CDR3 loop spans 15 amino acids. Trimming left V 4 bases short and J 4 bases short, with 16 bases between. The DNA for the CDR3 is TGTGCCAGCAGTGGACAATTGGGGCCGAGCACTGAAGCTTTCTTT. Protein sequence: CASSGQLGPSTEAFF. Combining the CDR3 with reference TRBV2 and TRBJ1-1 gives the whole variable domain EPEVTQTPSHQVTQMGQEVILRCVPISNHLYFYWYRQILGQKVEFLVSFYNNEISEKSEIFDDQFSVERPDGSNFTLKIRSTKLEDSAMYFCASSGQLGPSTEAFFGQGTRLTVV.

As DNA, the CDR3 is TGTGCCAGCAGTTTATCGATACCGGGATCCTACGAGCAGTACTTC. Amino acid sequence: CASSLSIPGSYEQYF. The chain has TRBV27 and TRBJ2-7, with D possibly being TRBD2 (5 bases). The length of the CDR3 is 15 residues. Germline values: CDR1 MNHEY, CDR2 SMNVEV (reference sequence). The V end lost 0 bases, the J end lost 1 base, and 10 bases lay between the germline ends.

CDR3 sequence reads: CASSPAGWRGTGELFF. The DNA for the CDR3 is TGTGCCAGCAGCCCCGCTGGATGGCGGGGCACCGGGGAGCTGTTTTTT. The chain uses TRBV5-4 and TRBJ2-2; D might be TRBD2 (6 bases). Trimming removed 4 bases from V and 4 bases from J, with 17 bases in between. Germline values: CDR1 SGHNT, CDR2 YYREEE (reference sequence). The CDR3 runs to 16 residues.

The chain uses TRBV21-1 and TRBJ2-2; the table names TRBD2, a call not compared with the DNA. TRBV21-1 is recorded as a pseudogene. The CDR3 covers 15 residues. The CDR3 DNA sequence: TGTGCCAGCCCCCCACCTCGCGCGAACACCGGGGAGCTGTTTTTT. It is translated as CASPPPRANTGELFF.

In the case of this clone: Distinct nucleotide sequences in the sample also encode this CDR3. The chain is built from TRBV19 and TRBJ1-2; no clear D. V was cut by 3 bases and J by 0 bases, with 8 bases left in between. CDR3 length: 14 residues. Germline CDR1 LNHDA, CDR2 SQIVND (reference sequence). CDR3 in amino acids: CASSIRAANYGYTF. The DNA of the CDR3 is TGTGCCAGTAGTATTCGGGCCGCTAACTATGGCTACACCTTC.

The gene calls are TRBV6-5 and TRBJ1-3; D is perhaps TRBD1 (5 bases). The CDR3 runs to 15 residues. CDR1 MNHEY and CDR2 SVGAGI come from the germline V gene. V was trimmed by 2 bases and J by 7 bases, leaving 15 bases between them. Here the CDR3 reads CASSYDSGLGNTIYF. CDR3 bases: TGTGCCAGCAGTTACGACTCGGGACTTGGGAACACCATATATTTT.

Regarding this clone: Other nucleotide sequences in the sample specify the same CDR3. The gene calls are TRBV19 and TRBJ2-3, with D uncertain. CDR1 is LNHDA, CDR2 SQIVND, per germline (reference sequence). Trimming took off 10 bases at V and 2 bases at J, with 13 bases between the two ends. This CDR3 spans 13 amino acids. CDR3 protein: CATAGSSTDTQYF. In DNA form, the CDR3 reads TGTGCCACCGCAGGTAGCTCCACAGATACGCAGTATTTT.

The rearrangement uses TRBV5-8 and TRBJ1-5; TRBD1 agrees at 8 bases. This CDR3 region has 15 residues. Trimming cost V 1 base and J 5 bases; bases outside gene matches: 5. CDR1 is SGHTS, CDR2 YDEGEE, per germline. In nucleotides, the CDR3 is TGTGCCAGCAGCTTGAAGACAGGGGTTTATCAGCCCCAGCATTTT. It encodes CASSLKTGVYQPQHF.

The chain couples TRBV10-3 to TRBJ1-1; tentatively, D is TRBD1 (5 bases). The germline V and J ends were trimmed by 4 bases and 6 bases, with 18 bases remaining between them. This CDR3 has 15 residues. Germline-derived CDR1 and CDR2 are ENHRY and SYGVKD. CDR3 sequence (DNA): TGTGCCATCAGTGGGCTAGGAACCGGGGGTTCTGAAGCTTTCTTT. This translates into CAISGLGTGGSEAFF.

This clone was seen once. This chain joins TRBV19 and TRBJ2-7, with 13 bases identical to TRBD2. CDR3 length equals 17 residues. Looked up from germline, CDR1 is LNHDA and CDR2 is SQIVND (reference sequence). Unmatched junction bases numbered 14, after V lost 5 bases and J lost 7 bases. The CDR3 loop is CASSPYGLAGDLGEQYF. Written as DNA, the CDR3 is TGTGCCAGTAGTCCATATGGACTAGCGGGGGATTTAGGTGAGCAGTACTTC.

V is TRBV7-9 and J is TRBJ1-4; D remains unclear. This CDR3 is 14 amino acids long. Per germline, CDR1 SEHNR and CDR2 FQNEAQ (reference sequence). Trimming removed 5 bases at V and 3 bases at J, with 10 bases between. The CDR3: CASSHKAANEKLFF. CDR3 DNA: TGTGCCAGCAGCCACAAGGCGGCTAATGAAAAACTGTTTTTT.

The chain has TRBV10-2 and TRBJ1-3; tentatively, D is TRBD1 (5 bases). Germline lookup yields CDR1 WSHSY and CDR2 SAAADI. V was clipped by 8 bases and J by 2 bases, with 16 bases between them. The CDR3 runs 15 residues. CDR3 sequence reads: CASCSRRGAGNTIYF. The CDR3 region has the DNA TGCGCCAGCTGTTCGCGAAGGGGCGCTGGAAACACCATATATTTT.

This clone has only a few counts. The gene calls are TRBV11-3 and TRBJ2-6; D is undetermined. This CDR3 has 13 residues. The V gene lost 2 bases and the J gene lost 4 bases, with 3 bases spanning the gap. Germline V CDR1 and CDR2: SGHNT, YENEEA. The CDR3 bases are TGTGCCAGCAGCTTAAACGGGGCCAACGTCCTGACTTTC. It is translated as CASSLNGANVLTF.

This clone was found many times. V usage is TRBV14 and J usage is TRBJ1-6; 8 bases line up with TRBD1. There are 15 residues in the CDR3. V shed 1 base, J shed 7 bases, and the junction held 3 bases outside the gene matches. Germline V CDR1 and CDR2: SGHDN, FVKESK. As DNA, the CDR3 is TGTGCCAGCAGCCAAGGGCAGGGGGCAAATTCACCCCTCCACTTT. Its translation is CASSQGQGANSPLHF.

The chain links TRBV6-1 to TRBJ2-7; 8 bases align to TRBD1. V was clipped by 8 bases and J by 3 bases; unmatched bases: 3. The CDR3 covers 12 residues. Germline CDR1 is MNHNS and CDR2 is SASEGT. CDR3 loop: CASGDRNYEQYF. The CDR3 DNA reads as TGTGCCAGCGGGGACAGGAACTACGAGCAGTACTTC.

The gene calls are TRBV5-1 and TRBJ2-3, with D perhaps matching TRBD1 (5 bases). CDR3 size: 15 residues. Deletions cut 2 bases from V and 4 bases from J, with 14 bases between. Germline assignment: CDR1 SGHRS and CDR2 YFSETQ. The CDR3 sequence: CASSFGQGKADTQYF. DNA for the CDR3: TGCGCCAGCAGCTTCGGCCAGGGTAAAGCAGATACGCAGTATTTT.

V usage is TRBV18 and J usage is TRBJ2-7; D may be TRBD1 (6 bases). V lost 6 bases to trimming and J lost 0 bases, with 15 bases between them. Germline V gene sequence: CDR1 KGHSH, CDR2 LQKENI. There are 15 residues in the CDR3. This chain's CDR3 is CASSQARDTSYEQYF. The CDR3 DNA reads as TGTGCCAGCTCTCAGGCTCGGGACACCTCCTACGAGCAGTACTTC.

The genes are TRBV5-1 and TRBJ1-6; unclear D gene. The CDR3 totals 15 residues. Germline lookup yields CDR1 SGHRS and CDR2 YFSETQ. The V end lost 0 bases, the J end lost 8 bases, and 12 bases lay between the germline ends. CDR3 DNA: TGCGCCAGCAGCTTGGGGACGGTGCTAGATTCACCCCTCCACTTT. Protein: CASSLGTVLDSPLHF.

This sequence joins TRBV4-1 and TRBJ2-5; D not certain. Trimming removed 4 bases at V and 10 bases at J, with 16 bases between. Germline lookup yields CDR1 MGHRA and CDR2 YSYEKL. The CDR3 has 13 residues. The CDR3 loop is CASSRGDWDGQYF. In DNA form, the CDR3 reads TGCGCCAGCAGCCGAGGAGATTGGGATGGCCAGTACTTC.

This clone was detected only a few times. The chain has TRBV19 and TRBJ1-1, with TRBD1 matching over 8 bases. V dropped 4 bases and J dropped 5; count of bases not matched to a gene: 9. The CDR3 covers 15 residues. From germline, CDR1 is LNHDA and CDR2 SQIVND (reference sequence). The CDR3 region has the DNA TGTGCCAGTAGTAACCTTGACAGGGGCATGACTGAAGCTTTCTTT. Residues: CASSNLDRGMTEAFF.

In this sample, this clone turned up once. The CDR3 bases are TGTGCCAGCAGCGTAGCTATGGGGGGTGCAGGATACGAGCAGTACTTC. This translates into CASSVAMGGAGYEQYF. The chain recombines TRBV9 with TRBJ2-7; perhaps TRBD2 as D (6 bases). Germline CDR1 SGDLS, CDR2 YYNGEE. V was cut by 0 bases and J by 4 bases, with 17 bases left in between. This CDR3 contains 16 residues.

CDR3 in amino acids: CASSYGQQGGGSPLHF. CDR3 DNA: TGTGCCAGCAGTTACGGGCAACAGGGAGGAGGTTCACCCCTCCACTTT. The chain is built from TRBV6-5 and TRBJ1-6; D is perhaps TRBD1 (6 bases). With 2 bases removed from V and 9 bases from J, the gap between germline ends came to 17 bases. Germline CDR1 reads MNHEY; CDR2 reads SVGAGI. This CDR3 comprises 16 residues.